Described below is a single T cell receptor (beta chain) sequence and its context. The antigen is unknown. The data were taken from a study of cytomegalovirus exposure and HLA in healthy donors. Overall study findings and caveats: Further analysis was carried out later, and it showed several of the most significant clusters appearing linked to common viral pathogens. Overall, roughly 160 TCR beta chains were annotated as cytomegalovirus-associated. A later analysis linked around 15,000 TCR beta sequences to HLA alleles at 0.05 false discovery rate. The authors later found TCR association rates varying by HLA locus, with DRB1 most and HLA-C fewest.

PCR primers comprised 60 Vbeta and 13 Jbeta primers. Measured with immunoSEQ multiplex PCR; TCRdb has only the in-frame clones, and not every one. Of around 170,000 clones listed, 76% are singletons. The germline V gene has CDR1 SGDLS and CDR2 YYNGEE. The CDR3 consists of 18 residues. Trimming at V came to 0 bases and at J to 5 bases, leaving 14 bases not matched to a gene. V is TRBV9 and J is TRBJ2-1; 7 nucleotides align to TRBD2. The clonotype comes from a woman aged 30 to 39 in good health and CMV-seropositive. The sequenced sample was PBMCs. CDR3: CASSVDPGLGGGNNEQFF. The CDR3 DNA is TGTGCCAGCAGCGTAGACCCCGGTTTGGGCGGGGGTAACAATGAGCAGTTCTTC.